This TCR beta chain derives from a study of cytomegalovirus exposure and HLA in healthy donors (dated by TCRdb to about 2017). Background on the whole study: The 500 to 800 repertoires of the first cohort and the 120 or so validation repertoires were produced on the same platform, according to a later analysis. In addition to the first cohort of around 670 subjects, a separate validation cohort of 130 or so different subjects was used. The study aimed to test whether signatures of past pathogen exposure could be identified by cataloging public T cell receptors. To predict cytomegalovirus infection status, the study combined high-throughput TCR immunosequencing, statistical association of individual TCRs with disease status, and machine learning. The full study reports these points: The classifier was reported to diagnose cytomegalovirus status with high specificity and sensitivity in both the original and validation cohorts. Of the cluster scores, approximately 94% were above 0 in a later analysis, which found that TCRs clustered in the first cohort also tended to co-occur in the 90 to 150 validation repertoires. In the study, 150 to 200 TCR beta chains were listed as associated with cytomegalovirus. In vitro tests confirmed that three of the cytomegalovirus-associated TCR beta chains recognize cytomegalovirus antigens. A later analysis had no HLA typing for the validation cohort, so co-occurrence there was scored across all 110 or so repertoires. According to the authors, the approach could potentially be generalized to other disease states and immunological phenotypes. Most TCR sequences were seen in very few donors, while some public TCRs were found in many individuals.

The library was produced with the immunoSEQ multiplex PCR assay. Per the authors' processing: A statistical classification framework was developed to diagnose cytomegalovirus status using the catalog of TCR beta chain sequences. The table comes from immuneACCESS by way of TCRdb, which keeps in-frame sequences with V and J called. Part of the clones is missing from these tables; in studies checked, under half for an unresolved V gene and the rest for unknown reasons. V, J and clone size are taken as reported in that table, and D and trimming were inferred from the DNA itself. Present in this sample are about 120,000 clones, roughly 95% of which were seen just once. The ten largest clonotypes hold about 1.7% of the sample. Comment on this clone: It lacks a known antigen. No much larger clone is present one base from it, and per-base qualities are unavailable.

The CDR3 covers 13 residues, taking in both the cysteine and the phenylalanine. Just the 39-base CDR3 DNA is kept, in frame starting at base 1. The germline V gene (reference sequence) sets CDR1 to SGHNT and CDR2 to YYREEE. V and J lose 2 bases and 0 bases, and a span of 5 bases separates them. Separate from the roughly 650-subject first cohort, the validation cohort of over 90 subjects was the group to which the donors belonged. Sample: PBMCs. The chain uses TRBV5-4 and TRBJ1-1, with the D segment identity uncertain. This TCR came from a man aged 18-30 years in good health and CMV-seronegative. The nucleotides read TGTGCCAGCAGCTTAGCCCTGAACACTGAAGCTTTCTTT. Translated, it gives CASSLALNTEAFF.